These T cell receptor beta chains were read from a single sample in a study of radiation and T cells in renal cell carcinoma. Profiling relied on immunoSEQ multiplex PCR, and the TCRdb table lists in-frame clones only, not all of them. Of tens of thousands of clones listed, 80% were seen once; the top ten hold about 30%. Material: blood, obtained from a patient whose treatment included radiotherapy and nephrectomy. The receptor source for this set is a woman aged 70-85 years with renal cell carcinoma. Both conserved end residues are part of each CDR3. A D gene is named only where the DNA matches it firmly. Expanded clones are given a class, and other clones once, few, many or no size at all.

-	TRBV4-3	TRBJ1-4	-	CASSQDRMEKLFF	TGCGCCAGCAGCCAGGATAGAATGGAGAAACTGTTTTTT
-	TRBV4-3	TRBJ2-1	-	CASSQDLYNEQFF	TGCGCCAGCAGCCAAGATTTGTACAATGAGCAGTTCTTC
TRBD2	TRBV19	TRBJ2-3	-	CASAGTSGSTDTQYF	TGTGCCAGCGCCGGGACTAGCGGAAGCACAGATACGCAGTATTTT
-	TRBV5-1	TRBJ1-2	-	CASSDTDYGYTF	TGCGCCAGCTCCGACACAGACTATGGCTACACCTTC
-	TRBV2	TRBJ1-5	-	CASSEAVGHQPQHF	TGTGCCAGCAGTGAAGCTGTCGGCCATCAGCCCCAGCATTTT
TRBD1	TRBV6-1	TRBJ1-5	-	CASSGSGQGSYSNQPQHF	TGTGCCAGCAGTGGGTCGGGACAGGGGTCTTATAGCAATCAGCCCCAGCATTTT
-	TRBV7-2	TRBJ1-2	few	CASSLGENLNYGYTF	TGTGCCAGCAGCTTAGGCGAAAACCTTAACTATGGCTACACCTTC
-	TRBV11-2	TRBJ1-6	-	CASSSDSRRTYSSPLHF	TGTGCCAGCAGCTCTGACTCGAGGCGGACGTACAGTTCACCCCTCCACTTT
-	TRBV5-1	TRBJ2-3	-	CASSLTDTQYF	TGCGCCAGCAGCTTAACGGATACGCAGTATTTT
-	TRBV2	TRBJ2-2	few	CASSSIRSTGELFF	TGTGCCAGCAGTTCGATTAGAAGCACCGGGGAGCTGTTTTTT
-	TRBV2	TRBJ2-6	-	CASRTRGAGANVLTF	TGTGCCAGCAGGACGAGGGGGGCTGGGGCCAACGTCCTGACTTTC
TRBD1	TRBV10-3	TRBJ1-1	-	CAISQGVRDTEAFF	TGTGCCATCAGCCAGGGGGTTAGGGACACTGAAGCTTTCTTT
-	TRBV13	TRBJ2-1	-	CASSFGLEQFF	TGTGCCAGCAGCTTCGGACTTGAGCAGTTCTTC
-	TRBV29-1	TRBJ2-5	few	CSVEGEGQLQETQYF	TGCAGCGTTGAAGGAGAGGGACAACTCCAAGAGACCCAGTACTTC
TRBD2	TRBV5-5	TRBJ2-5	-	CASSLTGGGYQETQYF	TGTGCCAGCAGCTTGACGGGCGGGGGGTACCAAGAGACCCAGTACTTC
-	TRBV30	TRBJ2-5	-	CAWSPSAQETQYF	TGTGCCTGGAGTCCCTCGGCGCAAGAGACCCAGTACTTC
-	TRBV7-3	TRBJ2-7	-	CASSLKAGGISEQYF	TGTGCCAGCAGCTTAAAGGCAGGGGGGATTAGCGAGCAGTACTTC
-	TRBV6-1	TRBJ1-5	-	CASIPIHRVGQPQHF	TGTGCCAGTATACCCATCCACAGGGTCGGTCAGCCCCAGCATTTT
-	TRBV7-3	TRBJ2-7	-	CASSLGGSLSYEQYF	TGTGCCAGCAGCTTAGGAGGCAGCCTCTCCTACGAGCAGTACTTC
TRBD1	TRBV18	TRBJ2-7	-	CASSLATGASYEQYF	TGTGCCAGCTCACTCGCGACAGGGGCTTCCTACGAGCAGTACTTC
-	TRBV9	TRBJ2-3	few	CASSVRRGSGTDTQYF	TGTGCCAGCAGCGTACGGCGGGGAAGCGGCACAGATACGCAGTATTTT
-	TRBV5-4	TRBJ2-7	-	CASSTQGVNEQYF	TGTGCCAGCAGCACCCAGGGTGTCAACGAGCAGTACTTC
-	TRBV15	TRBJ2-3	-	CATSREATSTDTQYF	TGTGCCACCAGCAGAGAGGCCACTAGCACAGATACGCAGTATTTT
-	TRBV21-1	TRBJ2-3	-	CASSETSGSTDTQYF	TGTGCCAGCAGCGAGACTAGCGGTAGCACAGATACGCAGTATTTT
-	TRBV29-1	TRBJ1-1	-	CSVVGPAEAFF	TGCAGCGTCGTGGGGCCGGCTGAAGCTTTCTTT
TRBD2	TRBV4-3	TRBJ2-3	once	CASSQAGSGNTDTQYF	TGCGCCAGCAGCCAAGCCGGGAGCGGGAACACAGATACGCAGTATTTT